The 24 T cell receptor beta chains below come from one sample, sequenced in a study of blood T cell repertoires in COVID-19. TCRdb's table, derived via immunoSEQ multiplex PCR, lists solely in-frame clones and lacks some. This table holds some 110,000 clones, 82% found once. Sequenced material: peripheral blood. Receptor source: a man between 65 and 85 years old with acute or convalescent COVID-19.

This clone was seen a few times. The genes are TRBV30 and TRBJ2-7, with D perhaps matching TRBD1 (5 bases). This CDR3 contains 13 residues. Deletions cut 2 bases from V and 6 bases from J, with 14 bases between. Germline loops: CDR1 GTSNPN, CDR2 SVGIG (reference sequence). CDR3 residues: CAWSRQGNSEQYF. The CDR3 bases are TGTGCCTGGAGTCGGCAGGGCAATTCCGAGCAGTACTTC.

This clone was counted a single time. This chain connects TRBV28 to TRBJ2-7; D unclear. Germline V gene sequence: CDR1 MDHEN, CDR2 SYDVKM. V was pared by 4 bases and J by 6 bases, with 10 bases between. This CDR3 has 12 residues. CDR3 loop: CASSSRIFEQYF. The CDR3 DNA sequence: TGTGCCAGCAGTTCCCGTATATTCGAGCAGTACTTC.

The J gene is TRBJ2-2, the V gene TRBV5-1, with D tentatively TRBD1 (6 bases). This CDR3 is built from 16 residues. The V end was cut by 0 bases, the J end by 0 bases, with 9 bases between. The germline V gene encodes CDR1 SGHRS and CDR2 YFSETQ. CDR3: CASSLASGANTGELFF. The CDR3 nucleotides read TGCGCCAGCAGCTTGGCCTCAGGGGCGAACACCGGGGAGCTGTTTTTT.

The V call is TRBV3-1 (or the pseudogene TRBV3-2), the J call TRBJ1-2; 9 nucleotides agree with TRBD1. The germline CDR1 and CDR2 sequences are LGHDT and YNNKEL (reference sequence). The V segment lost 4 bases and the J segment 6 bases; nucleotides outside the gene matches: 3. The CDR3 spans 13 residues. The CDR3 nucleotides are TGTGCCAGCAGCCGCGGACAGGGGAATGGCTACACCTTC. Its protein is CASSRGQGNGYTF.

The rearrangement links TRBV6-2 or TRBV6-3 to TRBJ1-2, with D perhaps matching TRBD1 (6 bases). This CDR3 spans 14 amino acids. V lost 4 bases and J lost 8, with 17 bases in between. The germline CDR1 and CDR2 sequences are MNHEY and SVGEGT. CDR3: CASSWRQASTGYTF. In nucleotides, the CDR3 is TGTGCCAGCAGTTGGCGACAGGCATCGACGGGCTACACCTTC.

V is TRBV19 and J is TRBJ1-5, with 11 bases matching TRBD1. From germline, CDR1 is LNHDA and CDR2 SQIVND (reference sequence). With 7 bases clipped from V and 9 bases from J, the junction kept 11 bases outside the gene matches. The length of the CDR3 is 15 residues. The CDR3 protein is CASTWDRGNGGPQHF. The CDR3, as DNA: TGTGCCAGTACCTGGGACAGGGGGAACGGGGGGCCCCAGCATTTT.

This clone was seen a few times. This chain uses TRBV7-2 with TRBJ2-1; 9 nucleotides line up with TRBD2. The CDR3 contains 16 residues. Germline loops: CDR1 SGHTA, CDR2 FQGNSA. The ends lost 6 bases at V and 0 bases at J; junction bases unmatched: 6. The CDR3: CASRISGSGSYNEQFF. The CDR3 DNA sequence: TGTGCCAGCAGAATTAGCGGGAGTGGCTCCTACAATGAGCAGTTCTTC.

The chain recombines TRBV6-1 with TRBJ1-2; 10 positions agree with TRBD1. Trimming removed 6 bases from V and 6 bases from J; junction bases left unmatched: 7. Germline lookup yields CDR1 MNHNS and CDR2 SASEGT. This CDR3 is built from 14 residues. The CDR3 nucleotides read TGTGCCAGCAGCCTTGACAGGGGGCAAGATGGCTACACCTTC. Amino acids: CASSLDRGQDGYTF.

This rearrangement joins TRBV5-4 to TRBJ2-3, with 8 bases matching TRBD2. CDR3 length equals 17 residues. V gave up 4 bases and J gave up 0 bases; unmatched junction bases: 10. CDR1 and CDR2 (germline): SGHNT, YYREEE (reference sequence). The CDR3 DNA reads TGTGCCAGCAGCCGAAAGGTTGGCGGGGGGAGCACAGATACGCAGTATTTT. This sequence encodes CASSRKVGGGSTDTQYF.

V and J are TRBV28 and TRBJ2-7, with 11 positions matching TRBD1. Germline CDR1 MDHEN, CDR2 SYDVKM. The trim removed 3 bases at V and 0 bases at J, leaving 10 bases unmatched. This CDR3 contains 18 residues. CDR3 sequence reads: CASSLNLRDRGNSYEQYF. CDR3 nucleotide sequence: TGTGCCAGCAGTTTGAACCTCCGGGACAGGGGGAACTCCTACGAGCAGTACTTC.

The rearrangement joins TRBV19 to TRBJ2-2; 9 nucleotides agree with TRBD1. This CDR3 contains 16 residues. Germline assignment: CDR1 LNHDA and CDR2 SQIVND (reference sequence). V lost 5 bases, J lost 3 bases, and 7 bases stayed unmatched. DNA of the CDR3: TGTGCCAGTAGTCCTTACGGGACAGGGTACACCGGGGAGCTGTTTTTT. Translating it yields CASSPYGTGYTGELFF. Full variable domain (rest looked up from reference TRBV19 and TRBJ2-2): DGGITQSPKYLFRKEGQNVTLSCEQNLNHDAMYWYRQDPGQGLRLIYYSQIVNDFQKGDIAEGYSVSREKKESFPLTVTSAQKNPTAFYLCASSPYGTGYTGELFFGEGSRLTVL.

This chain joins TRBV9 and TRBJ1-2; 7 bases agree with TRBD1. CDR3 length equals 17 residues. Germline V lookup: CDR1 SGDLS, CDR2 YYNGEE. Trimming removed 0 bases from V and 1 base from J; junction bases left unmatched: 9. For the CDR3, the DNA is TGTGCCAGCAGCGTAGTATCCCGAGGACAGGTTAACTATGGCTACACCTTC. Translated, it gives CASSVVSRGQVNYGYTF.

The V gene is TRBV19, the J gene TRBJ2-7; 14 bases match TRBD2. V shed 4 bases, J shed 0 bases, and the junction held 11 bases outside the gene matches. This CDR3 is built from 19 residues. Germline CDR1 LNHDA, CDR2 SQIVND (reference sequence). CDR3 coding DNA: TGTGCCAGTAGTACTCAGGGACTAGCGGGAGCTAGTCGCTCCTACGAGCAGTACTTC. Amino acid sequence: CASSTQGLAGASRSYEQYF.

The V and J genes are TRBV5-1 and TRBJ1-1; TRBD1 matches at 9 bases. The V segment lost 4 bases and the J segment 5 bases; nucleotides outside the gene matches: 6. Per germline, CDR1 SGHRS and CDR2 YFSETQ. The CDR3 is 14 amino acids. The CDR3 sequence: CASSRGGTGTEAFF. The DNA of the CDR3 is TGCGCCAGCAGCCGAGGTGGGACAGGGACTGAAGCTTTCTTT. The entire variable domain, with the rest obtained from reference TRBV5-1 and TRBJ1-1, is as follows: KAGVTQTPRYLIKTRGQQVTLSCSPISGHRSVSWYQQTPGQGLQFLFEYFSETQRNKGNFPGRFSGRQFSNSRSEMNVSTLELGDSALYLCASSRGGTGTEAFFGQGTRLTVV.

The V call is TRBV19, the J call TRBJ1-1, with D perhaps matching TRBD1 (5 bases). The CDR3 totals 14 residues. Trimming removed 4 bases at V and 6 bases at J, with 15 bases between. The germline CDR1 and CDR2 sequences are LNHDA and SQIVND (reference sequence). CDR3 in amino acids: CASSTRVRGPEAFF. DNA of the CDR3: TGTGCCAGTAGTACCAGGGTAAGGGGCCCTGAAGCTTTCTTT.

The chain recombines TRBV6-6 with TRBJ1-2, with TRBD1 as a possible D gene (6 bases). CDR1 MNHNY and CDR2 SVGAGI come from the germline V gene (reference sequence). V was pared by 4 bases and J by 3 bases, with 12 bases between. The CDR3 is made up of 14 amino acids. In DNA, the CDR3 is TGTGCCAGCAGTTCGGACAGTTACGACTATGGCTACACCTTC. It yields the protein CASSSDSYDYGYTF.

This clone showed up just a few times. The gene calls are TRBV9 and TRBJ2-1; D is possibly TRBD2 (5 bases). The ends were cut back, 1 base at V and 2 bases at J, with 10 bases in the middle. Germline CDR1 is SGDLS and CDR2 is YYNGEE. This CDR3 is built from 15 residues. The CDR3 nucleotides read TGTGCCAGCAGCGTAAGTGGGAGCCCCTACAATGAGCAGTTCTTC. Amino acids: CASSVSGSPYNEQFF.

In this sample, this clone turned up a few times. This chain links TRBV27 with TRBJ1-6; D is ambiguous. This CDR3 contains 15 residues. Per the germline V gene, CDR1 is MNHEY and CDR2 is SMNVEV (reference sequence). V lost 3 bases to trimming and J lost 0 bases, with 6 bases between them. CDR3 sequence (DNA): TGTGCCAGCAGTTTGCTCAGCTCCTATAATTCACCCCTCCACTTT. Its translation is CASSLLSSYNSPLHF.

The J gene is TRBJ1-1, the V gene TRBV19, with 10 bases that match TRBD1. CDR1 is LNHDA, CDR2 SQIVND, per germline (reference sequence). The CDR3 contains 15 residues. V lost 6 bases, J lost 7 bases, and 11 bases stayed unmatched. CDR3 sequence: CASSQPGQGSFEAFF. CDR3 bases: TGTGCCAGTAGCCAACCGGGACAGGGGTCGTTTGAAGCTTTCTTT.

The rearrangement uses TRBV28 and TRBJ2-7, with 7 bases matching TRBD2. The V gene end was trimmed by 5 bases and the J gene end by 0 bases; junction bases not matched to a gene: 4. Per germline, CDR1 MDHEN and CDR2 SYDVKM. The CDR3 covers 14 residues. The CDR3: CASSSGTTSYEQYF. The CDR3 bases are TGTGCCAGCAGTAGCGGGACTACCTCCTACGAGCAGTACTTC.

The rearrangement joins TRBV5-1 to TRBJ2-5, with 12 bases lining up with TRBD2. Germline V gene lookup returns CDR1 SGHRS and CDR2 YFSETQ. J lost 5 bases, V lost 0 bases, and 2 bases had no gene match. This CDR3 has 15 amino acids. The CDR3 DNA reads TGCGCCAGCAGCTTGGCACTAGCGGGAGGTGAGACCCAGTACTTC. It translates to CASSLALAGGETQYF.

V usage is TRBV24-1 and J usage is TRBJ1-6; the D is unclear. This CDR3 is 13 amino acids long. With 4 bases removed from V and 5 bases from J, the gap between germline ends came to 5 bases. Germline CDR1 reads KGHDR; CDR2 reads SFDVKD. The CDR3, as DNA: TGTGCCACCAGTGAGACTGATAATTCACCCCTCCACTTT. Its translation: CATSETDNSPLHF.

V and J are TRBV5-6 and TRBJ2-1; 9 bases map to TRBD2. The CDR3 loop spans 16 amino acids. J lost 9 bases, V lost 5 bases, and 15 bases had no gene match. Germline CDR1 reads SGHDT; CDR2 reads YYEEEE. DNA of the CDR3: TGTGCCAGCAGGGACCGGAGGCGGGGGGGCCTGGGTGAGCAGTTCTTC. Translating it yields CASRDRRRGGLGEQFF.

The chain has TRBV2 and TRBJ1-1; a possible D gene is TRBD1 (5 bases). The germline V gene has CDR1 SNHLY and CDR2 FYNNEI. The CDR3 totals 13 residues. V was trimmed by 5 bases and J by 1 base, leaving 8 bases between them. The CDR3 loop is CASSRQTNTEAFF. The CDR3 region has the DNA TGTGCCAGCAGTAGACAGACGAACACTGAAGCTTTCTTT.